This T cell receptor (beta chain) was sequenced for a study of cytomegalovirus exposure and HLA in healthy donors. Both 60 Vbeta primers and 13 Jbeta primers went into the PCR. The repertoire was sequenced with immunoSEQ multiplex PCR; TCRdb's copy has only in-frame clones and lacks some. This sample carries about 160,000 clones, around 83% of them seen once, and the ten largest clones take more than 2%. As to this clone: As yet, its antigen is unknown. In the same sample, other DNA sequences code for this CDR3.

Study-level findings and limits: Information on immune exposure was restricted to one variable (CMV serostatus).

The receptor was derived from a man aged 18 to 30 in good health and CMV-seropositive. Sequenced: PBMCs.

In DNA, the CDR3 is TGTGCCAGCAGCGGAGCTCCAGGGTTATCTGGGGGCTACACCTTC. The encoded protein is CASSGAPGLSGGYTF. The rearrangement links TRBV9 to TRBJ1-2, with D perhaps matching TRBD1 (5 bases). CDR3 size: 15 residues. Germline CDR1 and CDR2: SGDLS and YYNGEE. V was clipped by 3 bases and J by 8 bases, with 20 bases between them.